This TCR beta chain comes out of a study of long-term antiretroviral therapy in people with HIV. CDR3 length equals 14 residues. CDR1 LNHDA and CDR2 SQIVND come from the germline V gene (reference sequence). V shed 7 bases and J shed 5 bases, with 15 bases lying between them. Survey level was the resolution at which the v3.0 immunoSEQ assay ran. TCRdb's copy holds only in-frame clones and misses some; the assay was immunoSEQ multiplex PCR. This table holds about 24,000 clones, 80% to 85% found once. This chain uses TRBV19 with TRBJ1-5, with D perhaps matching TRBD1 (5 bases). Here the sequenced sample was unsorted PBMCs, taken at the start of antiretroviral therapy, before treatment. The clonotype originates from a woman aged 18 to 35 with HIV. CDR3 coding DNA: TGTGCCAGTACCACCGGGACGGCATATCAGCCCCAGCATTTT. This encodes CASTTGTAYQPQHF.